This is a list of T cell receptor beta chains from one sample in a study of cytomegalovirus exposure and HLA in healthy donors. Clones were sequenced by immunoSEQ multiplex PCR, and TCRdb holds only the in-frame ones, with some missing. The repertoire consists of some 50,000 clones, with over 90% occurring once and the leading ten covering 5.8%. The sample consisted of PBMCs. These receptors were taken from a woman under 30 in good health and CMV-seronegative. Each CDR3 is given with its conserved first and last residue. D genes are given only for firm matches. Expanded clones are given a class, and other clones once, few, many or no size at all.

clone_size j_call v_call d_call cdr3_nt cdr3_aa
. TRBJ2-6 TRBV2 . TGTGCCAGCAGTGAAAGCCCCTCAGGGAAGACTTTC CASSESPSGKTF
once TRBJ2-5 TRBV19 . TGTGCCAGTAGTACTAGGCCCACGACTAGGGAGACCCAGTACTTC CASSTRPTTRETQYF
. TRBJ1-2 TRBV27 TRBD1 TGTGCCAGCAGTTTAGGGACCGGACAGGGGGAATTCTATGGCTACACCTTC CASSLGTGQGEFYGYTF
. TRBJ1-1 TRBV15 . TGTGCCACCAGAGGGGGTGGGGACACTGAAGCTTTCTTT CATRGGGDTEAFF
few TRBJ1-5 TRBV25-1 . TGTGCCAGCAGTGAATGGGAGGATCAGCCCCAGCATTTT CASSEWEDQPQHF
. TRBJ1-1 TRBV11-2 TRBD1 TGTGCCAGCAGCCCCATCCGGACAGGGAGGAACACTGAAGCTTTCTTT CASSPIRTGRNTEAFF
. TRBJ2-7 TRBV11-2 . TGTGCCAGCAGCCAACGGGTAGCGAACGAGCAGTACTTC CASSQRVANEQYF
. TRBJ2-1 TRBV29-1 . TGCAGCGTTGGGGTCGGGTATGAGCAGTTCTTC CSVGVGYEQFF
once TRBJ2-1 TRBV4-1 TRBD2 TGCGCCAGCAGCCAAGATTGGGGGGGGGATGAGCAGTTCTTC CASSQDWGGDEQFF
. TRBJ1-2 TRBV5-1 . TGCGCCAGCCGGGTGGGACGGGAGAACTATGGCTACACCTTC CASRVGRENYGYTF
. TRBJ2-1 TRBV15 . TGTGCCACCAGCTTAGGGGGTTTAGCGAGGGAGCAGTTCTTC CATSLGGLAREQFF
. TRBJ2-1 TRBV29-1 TRBD1 TGCAGCGTTGAAGGTCTGAGGACAGGGTACAATGAGCAGTTCTTC CSVEGLRTGYNEQFF
. TRBJ1-1 TRBV19 . TGTGCCACACACCGGCGGGGGATGAACACTGAAGCTTTCTTT CATHRRGMNTEAFF
once TRBJ2-2 TRBV6-5 . TGTGCCAGCAGTTACTCTCGGGGATTGACCGGGGAGCTGTTTTTT CASSYSRGLTGELFF
. TRBJ1-1 TRBV6-4 . TGTGCCAGCAGTGCAGGGATGAACACTGAAGCTTTCTTT CASSAGMNTEAFF
. TRBJ2-3 TRBV10-3 . TGTGCCATCAGGATGGGGTCAGCGGGAGATACGCAGTATTTT CAIRMGSAGDTQYF
. TRBJ1-5 TRBV21-1 . TGTGCCAGCAGCAAAGAGGGAGGGGGAAACGGAAGCAATCAGCCCCAGCATTTT CASSKEGGGNGSNQPQHF
medium-sized TRBJ2-7 TRBV10-3 TRBD1 TGTGCCATCAGCATAGGACAGGCCGAGCAGTACTTC CAISIGQAEQYF
. TRBJ2-2 TRBV6-1 . TGTGCCAGCATCTCCGGACTACCCGGGGAGCTGTTTTTT CASISGLPGELFF
once TRBJ1-1 TRBV18 TRBD1 TGTGCCAGCTCACTCGGGACAGGGGGAACGAACACTGAAGCTTTCTTT CASSLGTGGTNTEAFF
. TRBJ2-3 TRBV5-1 . TGCGCCAGCAGCTTGGCAGCTAGCAGCACAGATACGCAGTATTTT CASSLAASSTDTQYF
. TRBJ2-1 TRBV2 TRBD1 TGTGCCAGCAGTTGGGGGGCAGGGGGCCTTCACAATGAGCAGTTCTTC CASSWGAGGLHNEQFF
. TRBJ1-1 TRBV7-3 . TGTGCCAGCAGCTTAAAGAGGAACACTGAAGCTTTCTTT CASSLKRNTEAFF
once TRBJ1-1 TRBV7-6 . TGTGCCAGCAGCCCCGGGGGGGGCTTCGGGCTGAACACTGAAGCTTTCTTT CASSPGGGFGLNTEAFF
. TRBJ1-2 TRBV7-9 . TGTGCCAGCAGCCCCCATGGACAGACGAACTATGGCTACACCTTC CASSPHGQTNYGYTF
. TRBJ2-7 TRBV6-4 TRBD2 TGTGCCAGCAGTGACTCAATGGAGCGGGGTGTATTGTACTTC CASSDSMERGVLYF
. TRBJ1-1 TRBV7-9 . TGTGCCAGCAGCCTCGACAGTAACACTGAAGCTTTCTTT CASSLDSNTEAFF
few TRBJ1-1 TRBV19 TRBD1 TGTGCCAGTCGGTCGGGACAGGGGGCTGAAGCTTTCTTT CASRSGQGAEAFF
. TRBJ2-6 TRBV5-6 TRBD2 TGTGCCAGCAGCTTCGGACTAGCGGTTCCCTCTGGGGCCAACGTCCTGACTTTC CASSFGLAVPSGANVLTF
. TRBJ2-7 TRBV5-4 . TGTGCCAGCAGCTTGGACAGGACCCGTCAGTACTTC CASSLDRTRQYF
. TRBJ2-1 TRBV11-2 TRBD2 TGTGCCAGCAGCTCGCATGGGGGGGGCTACAATGAGCAGTTCTTC CASSSHGGGYNEQFF
. TRBJ1-5 TRBV2 TRBD1 TGTGCCAGCAGCGACTCAGGGGGTAGCAATCAGCCCCAGCATTTT CASSDSGGSNQPQHF
. TRBJ1-4 TRBV5-6 . TGTGCCAGCAGCTTGGCGGCCGGGAAAAGACCTAATGAAAAACTGTTTTTT CASSLAAGKRPNEKLFF
. TRBJ1-5 TRBV27 TRBD1 TGTGCCAGCAGACGACAGGGTAGCAATCAGCCCCAGCATTTT CASRRQGSNQPQHF
. TRBJ1-1 TRBV6-5 . TGTGCCAGCAGGAAGGCCGCAGGGACTGAAGCTTTCTTT CASRKAAGTEAFF
. TRBJ1-1 TRBV27 . TGTGCCAGCAGTTTCGGAGGACACACTGAAGCTTTCTTT CASSFGGHTEAFF
. TRBJ1-5 TRBV7-8 TRBD1 TGTGCCAGCAGCTTGCGGGACAGGGGACTGGTGAGCAATCAGCCCCAGCATTTT CASSLRDRGLVSNQPQHF
. TRBJ2-1 TRBV11-2 TRBD1 TGTGCCAGCATGAACAGGGGACGTGAGCAGTTCTTC CASMNRGREQFF
. TRBJ2-1 TRBV11-2 TRBD2 TGTGCCAGCATGGAGATAGGACTAGCGGGAGTGAGTGGTGAGCAGTTCTTC CASMEIGLAGVSGEQFF
many TRBJ2-5 TRBV5-1 TRBD1 TGCGCCAGCAGCCCATACAGGGGGCGGAAAGAGACCCAGTACTTC CASSPYRGRKETQYF
. TRBJ2-5 TRBV5-1 . TGCGCCAGCAGCCTGAGACAAGAGACCCAGTACTTC CASSLRQETQYF
. TRBJ1-2 TRBV2 . TGTGCCAGCAGCGGGGGGCAGAAAGATGGCTACACCTTC CASSGGQKDGYTF
. TRBJ2-3 TRBV7-8 . TGTGCCAGCAGCCAAGGGGGGGGAGAAACCTCTAGCACAGATACGCAGTATTTT CASSQGGGETSSTDTQYF
. TRBJ1-5 TRBV15 TRBD1 TGTGCCACCAGCAGAGTGTGGACAGGGGCCCCTAATCAGCCCCAGCATTTT CATSRVWTGAPNQPQHF
. TRBJ1-2 TRBV5-1 TRBD1 TGCGCCAGCAGCTTAGGACAGGCGCTTAGTGGCTACACCTTC CASSLGQALSGYTF
. TRBJ1-1 TRBV9 . TGTGCCAGCAGCGTATATCCCGGGAGCACTGAAGCTTTCTTT CASSVYPGSTEAFF
. TRBJ2-5 TRBV5-6 TRBD1 TGTGCCAGCAGCAGACAGGGACCAGAGACCCAGTACTTC CASSRQGPETQYF
. TRBJ1-2 TRBV11-2 . TGTGCCAGCAGCTTAGATCCTTACCAGGTCGCTCCATATGGCTACACCTTC CASSLDPYQVAPYGYTF
. TRBJ2-5 TRBV7-9 . TGTGCCAGCAGCTCAACTGGAGGGGTGTCAGAGACCCAGTACTTC CASSSTGGVSETQYF
. TRBJ1-2 TRBV11-1 TRBD1 TGTGCCAGCAGCAAAACAGGGGGTGGCTACACCTTC CASSKTGGGYTF
. TRBJ2-1 TRBV5-1 TRBD2 TGCGCCAGCAGCTTGGATGGACTAGCGGGAGGCTACAATGAGCAGTTCTTC CASSLDGLAGGYNEQFF
. TRBJ2-3 TRBV7-7 TRBD1 TGTGCCAGCAGCTGGGACAGGGGAGATACGCAGTATTTT CASSWDRGDTQYF
. TRBJ1-3 TRBV10-3 . TGTGCCATCAGTGCCCCGAGCATACCTGGAAACACCATATATTTT CAISAPSIPGNTIYF